A single sample is the source of the 5 T cell receptor beta chains below, sequenced in a study of control samples from healthy donors and cancer patients. TCRdb's table, derived via immunoSEQ multiplex PCR, lists solely in-frame clones and lacks some. Among 150,000 to 200,000 clones listed, nearly 96% were seen once. Sequenced sample: blood. Receptors were obtained from a woman in her thirties in good health.

V usage is TRBV6-6 and J usage is TRBJ1-1; D ambiguous. Germline V gene lookup returns CDR1 MNHNY and CDR2 SVGAGI (reference sequence). Trimming pared 4 bases from V and 6 bases from J, leaving 18 bases between. The CDR3 is made up of 15 amino acids. CDR3 protein: CASSWSRASSPEAFF. CDR3 DNA sequence: TGTGCCAGCAGTTGGTCCCGGGCCTCGAGCCCTGAAGCTTTCTTT.

This sequence joins TRBV28 and TRBJ2-6; no clear D gene. This CDR3 is 14 amino acids long. V shed 6 bases and J shed 2 bases, with 8 bases lying between them. CDR1 is MDHEN and CDR2 is SYDVKM in the germline V gene. The CDR3 spells CASSLGAGANVLTF. The CDR3 coding sequence is TGTGCCAGCAGCCTGGGTGCTGGGGCCAACGTCCTGACTTTC.

The chain recombines TRBV6-1 with TRBJ1-2; 7 positions agree with TRBD1. The CDR3 covers 15 residues. The ends lost 3 bases at V and 0 bases at J; junction bases unmatched: 4. From germline, CDR1 is MNHNS and CDR2 SASEGT. The DNA for the CDR3 is TGTGCCAGCAGTGAGGAGACAGGGACTAACTATGGCTACACCTTC. This codes for CASSEETGTNYGYTF.

J is TRBJ2-7 and V is TRBV10-3, with TRBD2 matching 9 bases. CDR3 length: 16 amino acids. V lost 3 bases and J lost 5; bases outside the gene matches: 11. Per germline, CDR1 ENHRY and CDR2 SYGVKD. The CDR3 DNA reads TGTGCCATCAGTGACCATAAGGGACTAGCATTCGACGAGCAGTACTTC. Translating gives CAISDHKGLAFDEQYF.

V and J are TRBV6-5 and TRBJ2-3; D not resolved. CDR3 length: 15 residues. The germline gives CDR1 MNHEY, CDR2 SVGAGI. The ends were cut back, 8 bases at V and 7 bases at J, with 22 bases in the middle. CDR3 nucleotides: TGTGCCAGCGGATCGAACAGAGCCCCTTGGAATACGCAGTATTTT. This sequence encodes CASGSNRAPWNTQYF.